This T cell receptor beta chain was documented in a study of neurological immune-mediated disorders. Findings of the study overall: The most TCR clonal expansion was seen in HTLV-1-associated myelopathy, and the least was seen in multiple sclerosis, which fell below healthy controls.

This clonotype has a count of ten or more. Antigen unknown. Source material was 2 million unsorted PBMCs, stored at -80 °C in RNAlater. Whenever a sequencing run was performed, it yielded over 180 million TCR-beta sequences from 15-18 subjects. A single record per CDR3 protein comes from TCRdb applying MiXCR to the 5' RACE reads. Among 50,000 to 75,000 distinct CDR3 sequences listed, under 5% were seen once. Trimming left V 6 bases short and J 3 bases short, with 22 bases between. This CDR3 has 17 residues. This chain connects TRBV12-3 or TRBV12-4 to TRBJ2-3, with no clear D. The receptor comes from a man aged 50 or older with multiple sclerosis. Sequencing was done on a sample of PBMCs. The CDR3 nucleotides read TGTGCCAGCAGCTCACCTCTGGGATTTAGTCGGACAGATACGCAGTATTTT. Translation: CASSSPLGFSRTDTQYF.